This TCR beta chain was obtained from a study of cytomegalovirus exposure and HLA in healthy donors. Looking at the study overall: Unique TCRs from HLA-typed donors, 80 million to 100 million of them, were held in an early data release.

The PCR made use of 60 Vbeta and 13 Jbeta primers. Only in-frame clones appear in the TCRdb table, and some are missing; sequencing was by immunoSEQ multiplex PCR. The sample has 110,000 or so clones; around 66% are singletons. Each donor's status was that of a healthy bone marrow donor. The sample taken for sequencing was PBMCs. The receptor comes from a man younger than 30 in good health and CMV-seropositive.

This CDR3 reads CASSRTGPGNEKLFF. DNA for the CDR3: TGCGCCAGCAGCCGGACAGGGCCCGGGAATGAAAAACTGTTTTTT. This chain links TRBV5-1 with TRBJ1-4; 8 bases are shared with TRBD1. Germline V gives CDR1 SGHRS, CDR2 YFSETQ. The V gene end was trimmed by 4 bases and the J gene end by 5 bases; junction bases not matched to a gene: 7. The CDR3 is made up of 15 amino acids. Looking up the rest from reference TRBV5-1 and TRBJ1-4 gives the full variable domain: KAGVTQTPRYLIKTRGQQVTLSCSPISGHRSVSWYQQTPGQGLQFLFEYFSETQRNKGNFPGRFSGRQFSNSRSEMNVSTLELGDSALYLCASSRTGPGNEKLFFGSGTQLSVL.